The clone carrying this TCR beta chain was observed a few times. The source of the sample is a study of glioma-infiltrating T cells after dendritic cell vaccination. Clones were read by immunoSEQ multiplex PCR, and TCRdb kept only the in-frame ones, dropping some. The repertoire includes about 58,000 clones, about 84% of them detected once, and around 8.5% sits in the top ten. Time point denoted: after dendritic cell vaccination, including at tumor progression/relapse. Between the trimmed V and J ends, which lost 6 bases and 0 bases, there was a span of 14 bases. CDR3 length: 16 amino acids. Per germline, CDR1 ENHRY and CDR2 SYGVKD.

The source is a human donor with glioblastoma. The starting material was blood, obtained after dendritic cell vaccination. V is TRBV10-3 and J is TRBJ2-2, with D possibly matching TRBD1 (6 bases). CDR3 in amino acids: CAIRQTGPSNTGELFF. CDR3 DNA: TGTGCCATCAGACAAACAGGGCCGTCGAACACCGGGGAGCTGTTTTTT.